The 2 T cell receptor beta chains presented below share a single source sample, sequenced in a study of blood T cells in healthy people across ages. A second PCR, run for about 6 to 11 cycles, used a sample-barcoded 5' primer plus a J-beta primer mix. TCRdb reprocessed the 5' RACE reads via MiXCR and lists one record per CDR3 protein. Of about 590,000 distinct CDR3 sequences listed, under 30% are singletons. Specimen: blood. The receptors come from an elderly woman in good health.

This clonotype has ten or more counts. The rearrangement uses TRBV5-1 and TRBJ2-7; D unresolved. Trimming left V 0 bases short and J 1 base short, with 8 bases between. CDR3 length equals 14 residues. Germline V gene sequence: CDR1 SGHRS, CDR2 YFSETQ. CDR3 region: CASSLDGRSYEQYF. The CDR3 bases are TGCGCCAGCAGCTTGGATGGAAGATCCTACGAGCAGTACTTC.

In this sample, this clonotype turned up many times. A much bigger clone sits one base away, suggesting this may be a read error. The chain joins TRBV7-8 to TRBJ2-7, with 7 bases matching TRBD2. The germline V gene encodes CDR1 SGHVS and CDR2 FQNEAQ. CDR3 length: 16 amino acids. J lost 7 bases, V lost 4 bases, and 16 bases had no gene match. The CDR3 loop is CASSSKLAVRNNEQYF. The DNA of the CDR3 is TGTGCCAGCAGCTCGAAGCTAGCGGTTAGAAACAATGAGCAGTACTTC.